One T cell receptor beta chain is described in this entry. Its antigen is currently unknown. These data come from a study of T cell responses to AZD1222 COVID-19 vaccine. Clones were sequenced by immunoSEQ multiplex PCR, and TCRdb holds only the in-frame ones, with some missing. Among tens of thousands of clones listed, roughly 89% were seen once. General study findings and limits: At 160-218 and 743-854, vaccine-associated CD4 TCRs were dominant, and they spanned spike. Only after the peak T cell response were repertoires sampled.

The CDR3 has 14 residues. The junction had 7 bases not matched to a gene; V was cut back by 7 bases and J by 5 bases. Germline loops: CDR1 LNHDA, CDR2 SQIVND (reference sequence). The rearrangement joins TRBV19 to TRBJ2-5; 10 nucleotides match TRBD2. This TCR derives from an adult who received the AZD1222 COVID-19 vaccine. Sequencing was performed on peripheral blood, taken 28 days after the second AZD1222 dose. The CDR3 spells CASTVVAGGETQYF. The CDR3 DNA is TGTGCCAGTACGGTGGTAGCGGGAGGCGAGACCCAGTACTTC.